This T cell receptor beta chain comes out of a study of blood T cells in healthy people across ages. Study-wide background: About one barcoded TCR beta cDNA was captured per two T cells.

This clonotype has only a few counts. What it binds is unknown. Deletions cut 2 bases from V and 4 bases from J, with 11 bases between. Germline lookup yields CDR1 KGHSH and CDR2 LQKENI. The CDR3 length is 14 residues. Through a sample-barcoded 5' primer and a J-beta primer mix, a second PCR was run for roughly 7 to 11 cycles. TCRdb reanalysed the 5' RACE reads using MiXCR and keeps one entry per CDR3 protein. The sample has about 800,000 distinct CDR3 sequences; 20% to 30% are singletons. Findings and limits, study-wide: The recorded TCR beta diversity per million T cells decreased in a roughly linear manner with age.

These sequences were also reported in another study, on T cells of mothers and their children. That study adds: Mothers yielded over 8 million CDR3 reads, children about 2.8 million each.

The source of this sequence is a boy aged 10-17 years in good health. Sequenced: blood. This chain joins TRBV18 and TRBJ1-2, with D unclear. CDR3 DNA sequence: TGTGCCAGCTCACCAGCCCCGGTGGGCTATGGCTACACCTTC. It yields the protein CASSPAPVGYGYTF.